This T cell receptor beta chain was captured by sequencing in a study of T cells expressing NK-cell markers. Whole-study context: From sorted CD3+CD56+NKG2C+, CD3+CD56+NKG2C- and CD3+CD56-NKG2C+ T cells came the TCR beta repertoires. Findings and limits, study-wide: No clear determination of HCMV specificity was made for expanded NKG2C+ T cell clones. About 1.0-8% of CD8+ T cells in over five donors belonged to dominant NKG2C+ clonotypes.

TCRdb reprocessed the 5' RACE reads and stores each CDR3 protein as one record, lacking DNA. The ten most abundant clones cover approximately 3.5% of a sample with a few hundred thousand distinct CDR3 sequences. Germline-derived CDR1 and CDR2 are MNHEY and SVGAGI. This CDR3 contains 15 residues. As concerns this clonotype: Its matching antigen is unknown.

The TCR was taken from a man aged 18-30 years in good health. Sequenced material: blood T cells: a sorted CD56 or NKG2C T cell subset, CD4+ or CD8+ T cells, or bulk PBMC T cells (not recorded which). The gene calls are TRBV6-5 and TRBJ2-3. The CDR3 loop reads CASSSSVWATDTQYF.